Shown below are 31 T cell receptor beta chains from a single sample sequenced in a study of response to subunit inactivated influenza vaccine. TCRdb used MiXCR to reprocess the RT-PCR reads, holding one entry per CDR3 protein. Found here are fewer than 700,000 distinct CDR3 sequences, roughly 13% of them singletons; the top ten hold roughly 14%. This material consisted of PBMCs from blood, taken roughly 48 days after vaccination. Receptors were obtained from a middle-aged man who received an inactivated influenza vaccine.

The genes are TRBV2 and TRBJ1-5; 8 positions agree with TRBD1. The J segment lost 9 bases and the V segment lost 5 bases, leaving 9 bases of the junction unmatched. The CDR3 totals 14 residues. From germline, CDR1 is SNHLY and CDR2 FYNNEI. This CDR3 is CASSPDRGSRPQHF. CDR3 nucleotides: TGTGCCAGCAGTCCCGACAGGGGAAGCCGGCCCCAGCATTTT.

This clonotype was counted at least ten times. The chain is built from TRBV9 and TRBJ2-1; 9 bases are shared with TRBD1. Germline V gene lookup returns CDR1 SGDLS and CDR2 YYNGEE. Trimming took 2 bases from V and 7 from J; bases not matched to a gene: 1. The CDR3 is 13 amino acids. The CDR3 sequence is CASSVDRGNEQFF. The CDR3 bases are TGTGCCAGCAGCGTGGACAGGGGAAATGAGCAGTTCTTC.

The rearrangement uses TRBV5-1 and TRBJ2-7, with 12 bases lining up with TRBD1. The V gene's germline CDR1 is SGHRS and CDR2 YFSETQ. The V gene end was trimmed by 3 bases and the J gene end by 3 bases; junction bases not matched to a gene: 4. The CDR3 spans 15 residues. CDR3 sequence: CASSSGTGGIYEQYF. The CDR3, as DNA: TGCGCCAGCAGCTCGGGGACAGGGGGCATCTACGAGCAGTACTTC.

This clonotype was seen a handful of times. The rearrangement uses TRBV5-1 and TRBJ2-1, with 8 bases that match TRBD2. Per germline, CDR1 SGHRS and CDR2 YFSETQ. V shed 6 bases and J 4 bases; nucleotides not matched to a gene: 9. This CDR3 has 15 residues. The CDR3 here is CASTSQAGAYNEQFF. CDR3 nucleotides: TGCGCCAGCACGTCTCAAGCGGGAGCGTACAATGAGCAGTTCTTC.

The rearrangement uses TRBV20-1 and TRBJ2-7, with D perhaps matching TRBD1 (5 bases). Trimming took 7 bases from V and 3 from J, leaving 19 bases between them. Germline V lookup: CDR1 DFQATT, CDR2 SNEGSKA (reference sequence). There are 14 residues in the CDR3. The CDR3 DNA is TGCAGTGGGCAGCCAGACCTGGGGCGCTACGAGCAGTACTTC. This encodes CSGQPDLGRYEQYF.

This clonotype turned up a few times. The chain recombines TRBV12-3 or TRBV12-4 with TRBJ1-5; D gene uncertain. The CDR3 length is 16 residues. V shed 1 base and J shed 2 bases, with 12 bases lying between them. This chain's CDR3 is CASSLGTPGGNQPQHF. The CDR3 DNA follows: TGTGCCAGCAGTTTAGGGACTCCTGGGGGCAATCAGCCCCAGCATTTT.

This clonotype was detected many times. The chain links TRBV7-2 to TRBJ2-3, with D maybe TRBD2 (5 bases). The germline V and J ends were trimmed by 0 bases and 2 bases, with 12 bases remaining between them. The CDR3 has 16 amino acids. Germline V gene sequence: CDR1 SGHTA, CDR2 FQGNSA. CDR3 residues: CASSLAGAGFTDTQYF. CDR3 DNA: TGTGCCAGCAGCTTAGCTGGTGCGGGTTTCACAGATACGCAGTATTTT.

J is TRBJ2-1 and V is TRBV7-2, with 9 nucleotides matching TRBD2. The CDR3 runs 15 residues. V lost 1 base to trimming and J lost 5 bases; unmatched junction nucleotides: 3. CDR1 and CDR2 from the germline V gene are SGHTA and FQGNSA. The DNA for the CDR3 is TGTGCCAGCAGCTTAGTTAGCGGGGGCCACAATGAGCAGTTCTTC. Translating gives CASSLVSGGHNEQFF.

This CDR3 is CASSFTGIGGVGELFF. DNA for the CDR3: TGTGCCAGCAGCTTCACCGGGATAGGGGGGGTCGGGGAGCTGTTTTTT. The rearrangement links TRBV7-2 to TRBJ2-2, with a tentative D call TRBD2 (7 bases). V lost 3 bases to trimming and J lost 7 bases, with 18 bases between them. The CDR3 length is 16 residues. From germline, CDR1 is SGHTA and CDR2 FQGNSA.

This clonotype was counted between two and nine times. The chain couples TRBV12-3 or TRBV12-4 to TRBJ2-7; TRBD2 matches 7 bases. Unmatched junction bases numbered 3, after V lost 5 bases and J lost 2 bases. The CDR3 is made up of 13 amino acids. In DNA form, the CDR3 reads TGTGCCAGCAGTGGGGGGGTGACCTACGAGCAGTACTTC. Its translation: CASSGGVTYEQYF.

This clonotype was counted only a few times. The V gene is TRBV5-1, the J gene TRBJ2-5; 7 nucleotides agree with TRBD2. J gave up 4 bases and V 1 base, and 7 bases lay outside the gene matches. The V gene's germline CDR1 is SGHRS and CDR2 YFSETQ. The CDR3 covers 15 residues. The CDR3 sequence is CASSLTPGGGETQYF. CDR3 in DNA: TGCGCCAGCAGCTTGACCCCGGGGGGAGGAGAGACCCAGTACTTC.

This clonotype was observed at least ten times. The DNA of the CDR3 is TGTGCCAGCAGTTTAGGAGGGGATTCCTACGGCTACACCTTC. Encoded protein: CASSLGGDSYGYTF. The chain combines TRBV12-3 or TRBV12-4 with TRBJ1-2, with D possibly matching TRBD1 (5 bases). The CDR3 is 14 residues long. V was clipped by 1 base and J by 8 bases, with 14 bases between them.

The V call is TRBV12-3 or TRBV12-4, the J call TRBJ2-7, with TRBD2 matching over 11 bases. With V trimmed by 6 bases and J by 4 bases, 5 bases remained unmatched. CDR3 length: 14 residues. The CDR3, as DNA: TGTGCCAGCAGATATACTAGCGGGAGTTACGAGCAGTACTTC. Its translation: CASRYTSGSYEQYF.

With regard to this clonotype: One end of the junction varies from germline; a read error may be responsible. The chain combines TRBV12-3 or TRBV12-4 with TRBJ2-2, with D possibly TRBD1 on 5 matching bases. CDR3 length equals 13 residues. The CDR3 loop is CASSSGNTWELFF. In nucleotides, the CDR3 is TGTGCCAGCAGTTCAGGGAACACCTGGGAGCTGTTTTTT.

Remarks on this clonotype: The junction and the germline gene differ at one end; a read error may be behind it. V usage is TRBV12-3 or TRBV12-4 and J usage is TRBJ2-3; 9 bases agree with TRBD2. The CDR3 covers 18 residues. The CDR3 sequence is CTSSLNPARGGGAYTQYF. Written as DNA, the CDR3 is TGTACCAGCAGTTTAAATCCGGCGCGGGGCGGGGGGGCGTATACGCAGTATTTT.

The V gene is TRBV20-1, the J gene TRBJ2-2; a possible D gene is TRBD1 (6 bases). V was shortened by 4 bases and J by 1 base, with 25 bases between the two germline ends. This CDR3 is built from 19 residues. Germline V CDR1 and CDR2: DFQATT, SNEGSKA (reference sequence). Here the CDR3 DNA reads TGCAGTGCTAAAAAGGGGACACCCCCGACGTGGGTGAACACCGGGGAGCTGTTTTTT. Amino acids: CSAKKGTPPTWVNTGELFF.

The table lists this clonotype with many counts. In DNA, the CDR3 is TGTGCCAGCAGCTTAGATGAGGGGGAAGCTTTCTTT. Its protein product is CASSLDEGEAFF. The chain links TRBV7-2 to TRBJ1-1; D is perhaps TRBD1 (5 bases). The ends were cut back, 1 base at V and 8 bases at J, with 8 bases in the middle. The CDR3 spans 12 residues. Germline CDR1 SGHTA, CDR2 FQGNSA.

This clonotype was picked up a small number of times. The chain has TRBV3-1 and TRBJ2-1, with a tentative D call TRBD1 (5 bases). The germline V gene encodes CDR1 LGHDT and CDR2 YNNKEL (reference sequence). V shed 2 bases and J shed 0 bases, with 17 bases lying between them. The CDR3 is 18 residues long. The CDR3 region is CASSQLLNRWSSYNEQFF. CDR3 nucleotide sequence: TGTGCCAGCAGCCAACTACTCAACAGGTGGAGCTCCTACAATGAGCAGTTCTTC.

The V call is TRBV6-1, the J call TRBJ2-7; 12 bases fit TRBD1. CDR1 and CDR2 (germline): MNHNS, SASEGT. The CDR3 covers 14 residues. Unmatched junction bases numbered 2, after V lost 6 bases and J lost 2 bases. Written as DNA, the CDR3 is TGTGCCAGCAGGGGGACAGGGGGCGCCTACGAGCAGTACTTC. Its translation is CASRGTGGAYEQYF.

This clonotype was detected only a few times. The rearrangement links TRBV4-2 to TRBJ1-1; D is unresolved. Germline V CDR1 and CDR2: LGHNA, YNFKEQ. Deletions cut 0 bases from V and 0 bases from J, with 11 bases between. The length of the CDR3 is 16 residues. CDR3 DNA sequence: TGTGCCAGCAGCCAAGATCCGGGAGGAGTGAACACTGAAGCTTTCTTT. It yields the protein CASSQDPGGVNTEAFF.

The rearrangement links TRBV12-3 or TRBV12-4 to TRBJ2-5; the D gene could be TRBD1 or TRBD2 (5 bases each). Between the trimmed V and J ends, which lost 6 bases and 4 bases, there was a span of 15 bases. This CDR3 spans 14 amino acids. CDR3 protein: CASRRDDTAETQYF. The CDR3 DNA reads TGTGCCAGCAGACGGGACGACACGGCAGAGACCCAGTACTTC.

A few counts support this clonotype. The chain uses TRBV29-1 and TRBJ2-7; 7 nucleotides align to TRBD1. V lost 5 bases, J lost 2 bases, and 3 bases stayed unmatched. Germline V gene lookup returns CDR1 SQVTM and CDR2 ANQGSEA. The CDR3 totals 12 residues. The CDR3 protein is CSVPGQAYEQYF. DNA of the CDR3: TGCAGCGTTCCTGGACAGGCCTACGAGCAGTACTTC.

This clonotype came up a few times. The genes are TRBV7-2 and TRBJ2-1; D possibly corresponds to TRBD1 (5 bases). Trimming left V 7 bases short and J 5 bases short, with 15 bases between. Germline lookup yields CDR1 SGHTA and CDR2 FQGNSA. CDR3 length equals 14 residues. In DNA, the CDR3 is TGTGCCAGCACAAGGGGCAGGGTTGACAATGAGCAGTTCTTC. Translated: CASTRGRVDNEQFF.

The chain is built from TRBV7-8 and TRBJ1-2; no clear D gene. The germline V gene has CDR1 SGHVS and CDR2 FQNEAQ. This CDR3 comprises 15 residues. The V end lost 1 base, the J end lost 7 bases, and 16 bases lay between the germline ends. This CDR3 reads CASSLVPGVDGGYTF. CDR3 DNA: TGTGCCAGCAGCTTAGTCCCGGGAGTAGATGGTGGCTACACCTTC.

CDR3 DNA sequence: TGTGCCAGCAGTCCAAAGGGACAGGGCTATGGCTACACCTTC. Translating it yields CASSPKGQGYGYTF. The J gene is TRBJ1-2, the V gene TRBV27, with 9 bases matching TRBD1. This CDR3 is built from 14 residues. J was trimmed by 4 bases and V by 5 bases; bases with no gene match: 5. Germline CDR1 is MNHEY and CDR2 is SMNVEV (reference sequence).

The chain joins TRBV5-1 to TRBJ2-5, with 8 bases identical to TRBD1. The V gene end was trimmed by 5 bases and the J gene end by 7 bases; junction bases not matched to a gene: 16. The CDR3 covers 16 residues. From germline, CDR1 is SGHRS and CDR2 YFSETQ. CDR3 DNA sequence: TGCGCCAGCAGTTTTGGGACAGGTCAATTCCTCGGGACCCAGTACTTC. This encodes CASSFGTGQFLGTQYF.

This clonotype has just a few counts. CDR3 amino acids: CASRDEVNTEAFF. The CDR3 DNA follows: TGTGCCAGCAGAGACGAAGTGAACACTGAAGCTTTCTTT. This sequence joins TRBV6-6 and TRBJ1-1, with D hard to call. In germline, CDR1 is MNHNY, CDR2 SVGAGI (reference sequence). The CDR3 has 13 amino acids. Trimming cost V 6 bases and J 0 bases, with 8 bases left between them.

The chain joins TRBV20-1 to TRBJ2-3; perhaps TRBD1 as D (6 bases). V was trimmed by 1 base and J by 5 bases, leaving 19 bases between them. Germline V gene lookup returns CDR1 DFQATT and CDR2 SNEGSKA (reference sequence). CDR3 length: 16 residues. The CDR3 DNA is TGCAGTGCTAGAGCCCGGGGCAGGGGTTTACGAGATACGCAGTATTTT. Protein: CSARARGRGLRDTQYF.

This clonotype has only a few counts. The chain couples TRBV12-3 or TRBV12-4 to TRBJ1-5, with D unresolved. The CDR3 sequence is 14 residues long. The ends were cut back, 1 base at V and 3 bases at J, with 7 bases in the middle. The CDR3 nucleotides read TGTGCCAGCAGTTTAGGGCCCCCCAATCAGCCCCAGCATTTT. Its translation is CASSLGPPNQPQHF.

Many counts were recorded for this clonotype. The rearrangement uses TRBV20-1 and TRBJ2-1; TRBD2 matches at 8 bases. CDR3 size: 13 residues. Germline trimming cut 6 bases from V and 6 bases from J; bases unmatched to any gene: 7. Per germline, CDR1 DFQATT and CDR2 SNEGSKA (reference sequence). The DNA of the CDR3 is TGCAGTGCGGCCGGGACTAGTTCCAATGAGCAGTTCTTC. Translated, it gives CSAAGTSSNEQFF.

This clonotype has a handful of counts. The CDR3 DNA reads as TGTGCCAGCAGTTCCGCCTTGTACCAAGAGACCCAGTACTTC. Its protein product is CASSSALYQETQYF. The chain links TRBV27 to TRBJ2-5; unclear D gene. CDR1 is MNHEY and CDR2 is SMNVEV in the germline V gene (reference sequence). The CDR3 is made up of 14 amino acids. V lost 4 bases and J lost 0, with 9 bases in between.